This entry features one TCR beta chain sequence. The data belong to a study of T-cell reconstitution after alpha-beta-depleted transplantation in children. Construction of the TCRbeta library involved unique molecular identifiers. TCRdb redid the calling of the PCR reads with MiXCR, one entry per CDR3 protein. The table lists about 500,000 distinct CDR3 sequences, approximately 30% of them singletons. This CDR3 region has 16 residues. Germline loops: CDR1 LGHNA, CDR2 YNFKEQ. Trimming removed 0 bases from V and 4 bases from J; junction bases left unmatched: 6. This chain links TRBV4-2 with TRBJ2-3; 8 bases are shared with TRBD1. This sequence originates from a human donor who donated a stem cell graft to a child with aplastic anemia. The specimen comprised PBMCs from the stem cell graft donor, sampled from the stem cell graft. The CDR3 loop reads CASSQDRQGWADTQYF. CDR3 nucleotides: TGTGCCAGCAGCCAAGACAGACAGGGGTGGGCAGATACGCAGTATTTT.